Following are 19 T cell receptor beta chains from one sample sequenced in a study of blood T cell repertoires in COVID-19. Sequenced by immunoSEQ multiplex PCR; TCRdb stores in-frame clones only, minus some. The table shows 40,000 to 65,000 clones, with 70% to 90% occurring only once. Material: peripheral blood. The source is a man in his 70s with active COVID-19.

The genes are TRBV11-2 and TRBJ1-1; D not certain. The CDR3 length is 15 residues. Germline CDR1 and CDR2: SGHAT and FQNNGV. V lost 1 base and J lost 10, with 19 bases in between. The CDR3 loop is CASSLVGQPGEGAFF. The CDR3 DNA reads TGTGCCAGCAGCTTAGTGGGCCAGCCGGGAGAGGGAGCTTTCTTT.

The rearrangement uses TRBV5-1 and TRBJ2-2; D call uncertain. Trimming removed 0 bases from V and 6 bases from J, with 3 bases in between. The length of the CDR3 is 12 residues. The germline V gene encodes CDR1 SGHRS and CDR2 YFSETQ. CDR3 in amino acids: CASSLDSGELFF. The DNA for the CDR3 is TGCGCCAGCAGCTTGGACTCCGGGGAGCTGTTTTTT.

The gene calls are TRBV11-3 and TRBJ2-5; 8 bases fit TRBD2. Trimming removed 5 bases from V and 2 bases from J; junction bases left unmatched: 13. This CDR3 comprises 17 residues. The germline gives CDR1 SGHNT, CDR2 YENEEA. The CDR3 nucleotides read TGTGCCAGCAGCCCCCGCCGGGGCGGGGGGCAGCAAGAGACCCAGTACTTC. Amino acids: CASSPRRGGGQQETQYF.

The chain employs TRBV2 and TRBJ2-7; a weak D match, TRBD1 (7 bases). The germline V and J ends were trimmed by 1 base and 4 bases, with 14 bases remaining between them. Germline-derived CDR1 and CDR2 are SNHLY and FYNNEI. This CDR3 comprises 15 residues. The chain's CDR3 is CASSEGTGGRYEQYF. As DNA, the CDR3 is TGTGCCAGCAGTGAAGGGACAGGAGGGCGATACGAGCAGTACTTC.

The CDR3 region has the DNA TGTGCCAGCAGCCTGGGGACAGGGGCGGGAGAATCTTTCTTT. It is translated as CASSLGTGAGESFF. The genes are TRBV9 and TRBJ1-1; 10 bases are shared with TRBD1. The CDR3 is made up of 14 amino acids. Germline values: CDR1 SGDLS, CDR2 YYNGEE. J gave up 12 bases and V 4 bases, and 12 bases lay outside the gene matches.

This clone was seen once. The V call is TRBV4-3, the J call TRBJ2-4; a weak D match, TRBD2 (6 bases). This CDR3 contains 14 residues. Germline CDR1 is LGHNA and CDR2 is YSLEER. Deletions cut 4 bases from V and 8 bases from J, with 15 bases between. The DNA for the CDR3 is TGCGCCAGCAGCCTTGACACGGGGGAGGACATTCAGTACTTC. Translated: CASSLDTGEDIQYF.

The CDR3 here is CASSVGRQQRSYGYTF. The CDR3 coding sequence is TGTGCCAGCAGCGTAGGCCGTCAGCAACGGAGCTATGGCTACACCTTC. The chain joins TRBV9 to TRBJ1-2, with unresolved D. The V end lost 0 bases, the J end lost 4 bases, and 16 bases lay between the germline ends. The CDR3 has 16 amino acids. Per germline, CDR1 SGDLS and CDR2 YYNGEE. The full variable domain, rest sourced from reference TRBV9 and TRBJ1-2, is DSGVTQTPKHLITATGQRVTLRCSPRSGDLSVYWYQQSLDQGLQFLIQYYNGEERAKGNILERFSAQQFPDLHSELNLSSLELGDSALYFCASSVGRQQRSYGYTFGSGTRLTVV.

The chain employs TRBV6-4 and TRBJ1-5, with a possible D match to TRBD1 (6 bases). V gave up 5 bases and J gave up 7 bases, with 12 bases separating them. Germline V gene lookup returns CDR1 MRHNA and CDR2 SNTAGT. CDR3 size: 13 residues. CDR3 DNA sequence: TGTGCCAGCAGTAGTTACAGGGACCAGCCCCAGCATTTT. Residues: CASSSYRDQPQHF.

The V gene is TRBV6-5, the J gene TRBJ1-6, with D possibly matching TRBD1 (6 bases). V lost 5 bases and J lost 7, with 18 bases in between. Germline V gives CDR1 MNHEY, CDR2 SVGAGI. This CDR3 region has 16 residues. CDR3 loop: CASSHYRERYNSPLHF. For the CDR3, the DNA is TGTGCCAGCAGTCACTACAGGGAGCGCTACAATTCACCCCTCCACTTT.

For the CDR3, the DNA is TGTGCCAGCAGTTACGGTCCGAGAACTAACTATGGCTACACCTTC. Protein product: CASSYGPRTNYGYTF. The chain recombines TRBV6-5 with TRBJ1-2; D unclear. V lost 2 bases and J lost 0, with 10 bases in between. CDR3 length: 15 residues. Germline loops: CDR1 MNHEY, CDR2 SVGAGI.

The genes are TRBV25-1 and TRBJ1-2, with TRBD1 as a possible D gene (5 bases). The CDR3 has 13 residues. The V and J ends lost 2 bases and 8 bases respectively, with 12 bases between them. The germline V gene encodes CDR1 MGHDK and CDR2 SYGVNS. The CDR3 protein is CASSEPTVGGYTF. The CDR3 region has the DNA TGTGCCAGCAGTGAACCGACAGTCGGCGGCTACACCTTC.

This clone was seen only a few times. The chain employs TRBV7-9 and TRBJ1-2; TRBD1 matches 8 bases. The CDR3 sequence is 13 residues long. Per germline, CDR1 SEHNR and CDR2 FQNEAQ (reference sequence). The V and J ends lost 5 bases and 3 bases, in that order; junction bases with no gene match: 2. CDR3: CASSLGQDYGYTF. The CDR3 bases are TGTGCCAGCAGCCTGGGACAGGACTATGGCTACACCTTC.

This chain joins TRBV30 and TRBJ1-1; D is unclear. Trimming removed 4 bases from V and 5 bases from J, with 11 bases in between. The CDR3 has 12 amino acids. CDR1 and CDR2 from the germline V gene are GTSNPN and SVGIG (reference sequence). The CDR3, as DNA: TGTGCCTGGACTAACGATGTAACTGAAGCTTTCTTT. Amino acid sequence: CAWTNDVTEAFF.

DNA for the CDR3: TGTGCCAGCAGTTGGGACACATATCAGCCCCAGCATTTT. It encodes CASSWDTYQPQHF. The chain recombines TRBV6-6 with TRBJ1-5; tentatively, D is TRBD1 (6 bases). This CDR3 comprises 13 residues. Between the trimmed V and J ends, which lost 4 bases and 5 bases, there was a span of 9 bases. Per germline, CDR1 MNHNY and CDR2 SVGAGI (reference sequence).

V usage is TRBV7-2 and J usage is TRBJ1-6; 7 nucleotides align to TRBD1. Germline V gene lookup returns CDR1 SGHTA and CDR2 FQGNSA. V shed 1 base, J shed 15 bases, and the junction held 12 bases outside the gene matches. The CDR3 extends over 15 amino acids. CDR3: CASSLGGTALQVLHF. CDR3 in DNA: TGTGCCAGCAGCTTAGGAGGGACAGCCCTACAAGTCCTCCACTTT.

The gene calls are TRBV5-1 and TRBJ2-7, with a weak D call TRBD1 (6 bases). The V and J ends lost 2 bases and 5 bases respectively, with 11 bases between them. This CDR3 has 13 residues. The germline CDR1 and CDR2 sequences are SGHRS and YFSETQ. CDR3 sequence (DNA): TGCGCCAGCAGCTTAAGGCAGGGGAACGAGCAGTACTTC. Protein: CASSLRQGNEQYF.

The chain joins TRBV7-2 to TRBJ2-1, with 9 bases fitting TRBD1. The CDR3 contains 14 residues. The V and J ends lost 3 bases and 6 bases, in that order; junction bases with no gene match: 3. In germline, CDR1 is SGHTA, CDR2 FQGNSA. Written as DNA, the CDR3 is TGTGCCAGCAGCTTGAACAGGGGGCTCAATGAGCAGTTCTTC. This translates into CASSLNRGLNEQFF.

The V and J genes are TRBV11-3 and TRBJ2-1; D is uncertain. Germline assignment: CDR1 SGHNT and CDR2 YENEEA. This CDR3 has 11 residues. V gave up 1 base and J gave up 10 bases, with 5 bases separating them. CDR3 amino acids: CASSLAKEQFF. Here the CDR3 DNA reads TGTGCCAGCAGCTTAGCTAAGGAGCAGTTCTTC. The full variable domain, with the rest looked up from reference TRBV11-3 and TRBJ2-1, is EAGVVQSPRYKIIEKKQPVAFWCNPISGHNTLYWYLQNLGQGPELLIRYENEEAVDDSQLPKDRFSAERLKGVDSTLKIQPAELGDSAVYLCASSLAKEQFFGPGTRLTVL.

V and J are TRBV30 and TRBJ1-6, with 7 positions matching TRBD1. CDR3 size: 14 residues. Losses at the gene ends were 3 bases for V and 5 bases for J; bases not matched to a gene: 4. Germline V gene data show CDR1 as GTSNPN and CDR2 as SVGIG (reference sequence). Here the CDR3 reads CAWRADRNNSPLHF. The CDR3 DNA follows: TGTGCCTGGAGGGCGGACAGGAATAATTCACCCCTCCACTTT.